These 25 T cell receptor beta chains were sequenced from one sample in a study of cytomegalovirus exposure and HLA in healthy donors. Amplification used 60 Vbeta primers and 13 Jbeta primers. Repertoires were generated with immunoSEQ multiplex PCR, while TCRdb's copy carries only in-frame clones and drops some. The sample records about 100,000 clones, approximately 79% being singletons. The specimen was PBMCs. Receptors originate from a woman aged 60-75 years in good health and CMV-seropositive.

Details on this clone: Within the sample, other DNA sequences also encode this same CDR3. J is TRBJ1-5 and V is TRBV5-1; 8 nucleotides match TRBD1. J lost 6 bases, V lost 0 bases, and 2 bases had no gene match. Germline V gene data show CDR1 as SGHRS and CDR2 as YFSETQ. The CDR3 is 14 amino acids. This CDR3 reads CASSLAGGTQPQHF. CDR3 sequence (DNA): TGCGCCAGCAGCTTGGCAGGGGGCACTCAGCCCCAGCATTTT.

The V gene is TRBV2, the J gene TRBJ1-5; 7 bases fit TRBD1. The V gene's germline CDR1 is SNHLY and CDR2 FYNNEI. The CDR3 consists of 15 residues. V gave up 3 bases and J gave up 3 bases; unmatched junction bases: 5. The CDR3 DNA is TGTGCCAGCAGTGACAGGGGGAGGAACAATCAGCCCCAGCATTTT. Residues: CASSDRGRNNQPQHF.

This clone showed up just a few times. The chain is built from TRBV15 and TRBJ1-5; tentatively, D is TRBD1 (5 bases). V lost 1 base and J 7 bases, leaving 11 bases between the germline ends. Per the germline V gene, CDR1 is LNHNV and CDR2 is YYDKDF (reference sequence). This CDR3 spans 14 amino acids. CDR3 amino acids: CATSRGGWVQPQHF. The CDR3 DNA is TGTGCCACCAGCAGAGGGGGCTGGGTCCAGCCCCAGCATTTT. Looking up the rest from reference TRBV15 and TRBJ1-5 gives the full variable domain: DAMVIQNPRYQVTQFGKPVTLSCSQTLNHNVMYWYQQKSSQAPKLLFHYYDKDFNNEADTPDNFQSRRPNTSFCFLDIRSPGLGDTAMYLCATSRGGWVQPQHFGDGTRLSIL.

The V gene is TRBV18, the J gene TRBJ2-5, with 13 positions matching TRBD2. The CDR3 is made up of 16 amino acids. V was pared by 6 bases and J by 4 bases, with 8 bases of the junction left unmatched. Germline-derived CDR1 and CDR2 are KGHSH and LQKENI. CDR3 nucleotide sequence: TGTGCCAGCTCTCTTGGGACTAGCGGGACTGGAGAGACCCAGTACTTC. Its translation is CASSLGTSGTGETQYF.

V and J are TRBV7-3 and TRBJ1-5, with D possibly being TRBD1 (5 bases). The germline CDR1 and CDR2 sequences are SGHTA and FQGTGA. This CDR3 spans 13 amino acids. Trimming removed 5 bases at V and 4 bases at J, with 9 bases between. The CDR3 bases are TGTGCCAGCAGCCAAGACAGTAATCAGCCCCAGCATTTT. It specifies CASSQDSNQPQHF.

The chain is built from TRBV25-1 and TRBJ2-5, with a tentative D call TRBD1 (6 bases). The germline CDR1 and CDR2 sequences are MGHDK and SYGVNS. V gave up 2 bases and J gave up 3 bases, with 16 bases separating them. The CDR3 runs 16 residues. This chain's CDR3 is CASSEKAGDGEETQYF. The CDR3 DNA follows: TGTGCCAGCAGTGAAAAAGCAGGGGACGGGGAAGAGACCCAGTACTTC.

The CDR3 is CASSEGNREVLTDTQYF. The CDR3 bases are TGTGCCAGCAGTGAAGGAAACAGGGAAGTTCTCACAGATACGCAGTATTTT. V gene TRBV25-1 combines with J gene TRBJ2-3, with TRBD1 as a possible D gene (6 bases). V shed 2 bases and J shed 2 bases, with 17 bases lying between them. Germline V gene sequence: CDR1 MGHDK, CDR2 SYGVNS. The CDR3 has 17 residues.

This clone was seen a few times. Here the CDR3 reads CASRQIYEQYF. The CDR3 DNA follows: TGTGCCAGCAGGCAGATCTACGAGCAGTACTTC. This chain connects TRBV6-5 to TRBJ2-7; no definite D call. V gave up 6 bases and J gave up 3 bases, with 6 bases separating them. CDR1 is MNHEY and CDR2 is SVGAGI in the germline V gene. The CDR3 spans 11 residues.

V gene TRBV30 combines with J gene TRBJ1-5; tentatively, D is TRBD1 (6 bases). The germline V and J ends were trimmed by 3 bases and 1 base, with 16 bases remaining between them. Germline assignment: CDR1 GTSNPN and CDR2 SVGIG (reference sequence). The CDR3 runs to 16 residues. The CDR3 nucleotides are TGTGCCTGGAGCAGGCAAGTTCAGGGGAGCAATCAGCCCCAGCATTTT. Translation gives CAWSRQVQGSNQPQHF.

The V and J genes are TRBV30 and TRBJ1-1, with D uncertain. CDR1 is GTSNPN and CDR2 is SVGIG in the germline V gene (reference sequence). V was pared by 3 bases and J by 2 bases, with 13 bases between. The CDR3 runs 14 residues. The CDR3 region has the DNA TGTGCCTGGAGACTCAACGGGTTTAACACTGAAGCTTTCTTT. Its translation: CAWRLNGFNTEAFF.

The CDR3 loop reads CASSPGGFNYGYTF. CDR3 in DNA: TGTGCCAGCAGTCCCGGGGGATTTAACTATGGCTACACCTTC. V gene TRBV27 combines with J gene TRBJ1-2; maybe TRBD1 (5 bases). This CDR3 spans 14 amino acids. Trimming pared 5 bases from V and 1 base from J, leaving 11 bases between. CDR1 and CDR2 (germline): MNHEY, SMNVEV (reference sequence).

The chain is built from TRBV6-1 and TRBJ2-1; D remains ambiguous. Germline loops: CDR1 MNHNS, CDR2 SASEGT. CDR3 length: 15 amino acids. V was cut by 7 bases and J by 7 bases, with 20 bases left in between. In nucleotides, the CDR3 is TGTGCCAGCAAGTTCGGAAGGCCCCCGCGGAATGAGCAGTTCTTC. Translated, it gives CASKFGRPPRNEQFF.

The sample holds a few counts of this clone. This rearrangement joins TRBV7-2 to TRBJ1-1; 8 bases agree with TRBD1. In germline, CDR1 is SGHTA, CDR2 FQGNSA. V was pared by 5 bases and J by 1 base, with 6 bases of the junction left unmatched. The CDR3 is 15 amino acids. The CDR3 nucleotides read TGTGCCAGCAGCACCTGGACAGGGCCGAACACTGAAGCTTTCTTT. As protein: CASSTWTGPNTEAFF.

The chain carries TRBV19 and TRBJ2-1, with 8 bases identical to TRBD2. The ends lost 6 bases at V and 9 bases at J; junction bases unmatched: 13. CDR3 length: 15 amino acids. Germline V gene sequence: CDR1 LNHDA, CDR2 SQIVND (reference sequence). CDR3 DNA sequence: TGTGCCAGTAGCCCCGGGACTAGTCTTTACGGTGAGCAGTTCTTC. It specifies CASSPGTSLYGEQFF. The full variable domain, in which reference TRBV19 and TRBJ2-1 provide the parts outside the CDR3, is DGGITQSPKYLFRKEGQNVTLSCEQNLNHDAMYWYRQDPGQGLRLIYYSQIVNDFQKGDIAEGYSVSREKKESFPLTVTSAQKNPTAFYLCASSPGTSLYGEQFFGPGTRLTVL.

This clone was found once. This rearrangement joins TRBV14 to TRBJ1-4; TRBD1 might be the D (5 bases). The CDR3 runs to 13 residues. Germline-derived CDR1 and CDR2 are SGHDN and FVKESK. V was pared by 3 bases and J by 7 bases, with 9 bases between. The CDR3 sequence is CASSHDRREKLFF. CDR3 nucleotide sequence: TGTGCCAGCAGCCATGACAGACGTGAAAAACTGTTTTTT.

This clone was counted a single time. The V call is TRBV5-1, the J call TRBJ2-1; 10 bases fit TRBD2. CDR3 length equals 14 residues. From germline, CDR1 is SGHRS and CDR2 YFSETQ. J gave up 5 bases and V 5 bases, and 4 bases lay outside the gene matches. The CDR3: CASRLLAGNNEQFF. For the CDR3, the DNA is TGCGCCAGCAGGTTACTAGCGGGGAACAATGAGCAGTTCTTC.

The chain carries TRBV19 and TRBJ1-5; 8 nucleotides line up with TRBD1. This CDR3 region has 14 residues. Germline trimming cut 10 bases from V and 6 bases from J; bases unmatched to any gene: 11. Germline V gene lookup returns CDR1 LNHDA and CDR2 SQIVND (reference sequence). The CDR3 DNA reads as TGTGCCACCTATGACCCAGGGACAGGTCAGCCCCAGCATTTT. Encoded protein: CATYDPGTGQPQHF. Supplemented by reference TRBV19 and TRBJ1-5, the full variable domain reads DGGITQSPKYLFRKEGQNVTLSCEQNLNHDAMYWYRQDPGQGLRLIYYSQIVNDFQKGDIAEGYSVSREKKESFPLTVTSAQKNPTAFYLCATYDPGTGQPQHFGDGTRLSIL.

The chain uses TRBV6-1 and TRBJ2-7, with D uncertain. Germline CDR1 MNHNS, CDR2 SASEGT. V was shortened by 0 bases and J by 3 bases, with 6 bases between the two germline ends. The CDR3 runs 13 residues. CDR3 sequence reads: CASSEAGFYEQYF. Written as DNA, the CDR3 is TGTGCCAGCAGTGAAGCTGGCTTCTACGAGCAGTACTTC.

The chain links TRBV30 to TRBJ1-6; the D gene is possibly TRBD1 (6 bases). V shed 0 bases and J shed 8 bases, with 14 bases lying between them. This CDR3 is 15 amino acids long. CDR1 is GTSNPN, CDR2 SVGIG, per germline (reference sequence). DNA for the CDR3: TGTGCCTGGAGTGTTATCAGGGGCGCCCATTCACCCCTCCACTTT. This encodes CAWSVIRGAHSPLHF.

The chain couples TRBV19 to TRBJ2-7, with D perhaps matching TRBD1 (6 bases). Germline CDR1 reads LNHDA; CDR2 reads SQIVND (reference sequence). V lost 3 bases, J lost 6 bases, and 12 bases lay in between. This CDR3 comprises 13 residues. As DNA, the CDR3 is TGTGCCAGTAGTATCACAGGGCCATCCGAGCAGTACTTC. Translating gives CASSITGPSEQYF. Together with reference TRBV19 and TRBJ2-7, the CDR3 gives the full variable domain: DGGITQSPKYLFRKEGQNVTLSCEQNLNHDAMYWYRQDPGQGLRLIYYSQIVNDFQKGDIAEGYSVSREKKESFPLTVTSAQKNPTAFYLCASSITGPSEQYFGPGTRLTVT.

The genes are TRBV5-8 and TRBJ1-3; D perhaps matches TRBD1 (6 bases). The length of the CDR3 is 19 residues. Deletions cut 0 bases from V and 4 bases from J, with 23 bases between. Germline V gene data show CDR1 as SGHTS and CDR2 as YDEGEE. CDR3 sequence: CASSLGQRGGTFCGNTIYF. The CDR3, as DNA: TGTGCCAGCAGCTTGGGACAAAGGGGGGGGACCTTTTGCGGAAACACCATATATTTT.

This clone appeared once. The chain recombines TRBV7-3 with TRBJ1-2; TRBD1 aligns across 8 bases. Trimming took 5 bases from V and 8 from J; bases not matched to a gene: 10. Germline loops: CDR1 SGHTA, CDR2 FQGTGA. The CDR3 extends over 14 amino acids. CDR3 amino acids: CASSPSDREKGYTF. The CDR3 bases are TGTGCCAGCAGCCCGTCGGACAGGGAGAAAGGCTACACCTTC.

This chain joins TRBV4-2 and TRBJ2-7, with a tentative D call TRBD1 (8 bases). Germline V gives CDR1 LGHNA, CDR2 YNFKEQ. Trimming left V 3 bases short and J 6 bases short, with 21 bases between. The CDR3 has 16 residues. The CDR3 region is CASSQGITGGVSEQYF. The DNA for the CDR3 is TGTGCCAGCAGCCAGGGTATTACAGGGGGGGTCTCCGAGCAGTACTTC.

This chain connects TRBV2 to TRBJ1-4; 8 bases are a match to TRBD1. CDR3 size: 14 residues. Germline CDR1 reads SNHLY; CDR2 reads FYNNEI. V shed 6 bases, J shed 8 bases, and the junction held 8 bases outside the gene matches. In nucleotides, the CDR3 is TGTGCCAGCAGGGCACAGGGGGTGGGGGAAAAACTGTTTTTT. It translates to CASRAQGVGEKLFF.

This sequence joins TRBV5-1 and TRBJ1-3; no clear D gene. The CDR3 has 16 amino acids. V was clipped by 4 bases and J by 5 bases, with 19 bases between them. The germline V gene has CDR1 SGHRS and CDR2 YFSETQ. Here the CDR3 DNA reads TGCGCCAGCAGCCCTCCCGTTAGCGGGCCTAGAAACACCATATATTTT. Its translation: CASSPPVSGPRNTIYF.